This T cell receptor (beta chain) was identified in a study of blood T cell repertoires in COVID-19. Looking at the study overall: Acute-phase and convalescent COVID-19 samples originated in the United States, Italy and Spain. T cells, B-cell-depleted T cells, or PBMCs provided the cDNA or gDNA that served as material.

Germline assignment: CDR1 SGHNT and CDR2 YYREEE (reference sequence). Unmatched junction bases numbered 5, after V lost 3 bases and J lost 5 bases. CDR3 length equals 14 residues. Under the authors' procedure: Cell counts per sample came from amplifying reference gene primers. Only in-frame clones appear in the TCRdb table, and some are missing; sequencing was by immunoSEQ multiplex PCR. Clonal size and the V and J genes are those of that table, whereas D and trimming came from the DNA. In the table there are 350,000 or so clones, around 83% of which are singletons. The V call is TRBV5-4, the J call TRBJ2-5; 9 bases are shared with TRBD2. The sequenced material came from peripheral blood. The sequence came from a man younger than 40 with active or convalescent COVID-19. The CDR3 reads CASSSTGLAETQYF. The CDR3 nucleotides read TGTGCCAGCAGCTCCACCGGACTAGCGGAGACCCAGTACTTC.